The 15 T cell receptor beta chains presented below share a single source sample, sequenced in a study of blood T cell repertoires in COVID-19. Assay: immunoSEQ multiplex PCR; the TCRdb copy retains only in-frame clones and omits some. The top ten clones hold about 2.1% of a sample with roughly 120,000 clones, about 83% of them seen once. The sequencing sample was made of peripheral blood. All receptors come from a woman aged 45-65 years with acute or convalescent COVID-19.

The gene calls are TRBV27 and TRBJ1-2; D perhaps matches TRBD1 (5 bases). This CDR3 region has 13 residues. CDR1 is MNHEY and CDR2 is SMNVEV in the germline V gene (reference sequence). The V gene lost 2 bases and the J gene lost 4 bases, with 8 bases spanning the gap. The CDR3 nucleotides are TGTGCCAGCAGTTTAGGGGCGCCCTATGGCTACACCTTC. Translating gives CASSLGAPYGYTF.

The CDR3 DNA reads TGTGCCAGCAGCTTAATGACTTTTACTTCCTCCGGGGAGCTGTTTTTT. Its protein product is CASSLMTFTSSGELFF. V is TRBV7-2 and J is TRBJ2-2; D unclear. The CDR3 loop spans 16 amino acids. Trimming cost V 2 bases and J 6 bases, with 16 bases left between them. The germline V gene encodes CDR1 SGHTA and CDR2 FQGNSA.

V is TRBV4-3 and J is TRBJ2-3, with 7 bases aligning to TRBD1. The length of the CDR3 is 16 residues. The trim removed 1 base at V and 5 bases at J, leaving 9 bases unmatched. Germline loops: CDR1 LGHNA, CDR2 YSLEER. The CDR3 loop reads CASSQGSTGVGDTQYF. For the CDR3, the DNA is TGCGCCAGCAGCCAAGGATCCACAGGGGTAGGAGATACGCAGTATTTT.

The chain couples TRBV7-9 to TRBJ1-3; the D is unclear. The CDR3 length is 12 residues. Germline-derived CDR1 and CDR2 are SEHNR and FQNEAQ (reference sequence). Trimming left V 5 bases short and J 4 bases short, with 6 bases between. CDR3 protein: CASSRLGNTIYF. DNA for the CDR3: TGTGCCAGCAGCAGACTGGGAAACACCATATATTTT.

The rearrangement uses TRBV7-8 and TRBJ2-1, with 8 bases identical to TRBD2. Germline trimming cut 0 bases from V and 7 bases from J; bases unmatched to any gene: 8. This CDR3 has 16 amino acids. Germline loops: CDR1 SGHVS, CDR2 FQNEAQ. CDR3 DNA sequence: TGTGCCAGCAGCTTAGCAGCAGCGGGAGTCGGGAATGAGCAGTTCTTC. This translates into CASSLAAAGVGNEQFF.

V gene TRBV18 combines with J gene TRBJ1-2, with TRBD1 matching 10 bases. The V gene's germline CDR1 is KGHSH and CDR2 LQKENI. CDR3 length equals 14 residues. Trimming cost V 2 bases and J 8 bases; bases outside gene matches: 5. DNA for the CDR3: TGTGCCAGCTCACCAGGGACAGGGGAGGGCGGCTACACCTTC. Translated, it gives CASSPGTGEGGYTF.

This clone was observed a few times. The chain employs TRBV7-9 and TRBJ1-2; D perhaps matches TRBD1 (5 bases). The CDR3 runs 14 residues. Germline CDR1 SEHNR, CDR2 FQNEAQ (reference sequence). The V gene lost 10 bases and the J gene lost 8 bases, with 23 bases spanning the gap. CDR3 sequence (DNA): TGTGCCACCGGGCAGCTTGACAGACTTGAAGGCTACACCTTC. It is translated as CATGQLDRLEGYTF.

The chain combines TRBV4-2 with TRBJ2-7, with 8 positions matching TRBD2. Germline-derived CDR1 and CDR2 are LGHNA and YNFKEQ. V lost 10 bases to trimming and J lost 4 bases; unmatched junction nucleotides: 12. The CDR3 has 14 amino acids. CDR3 residues: CAISQGLGKYEQYF. For the CDR3, the DNA is TGTGCCATCTCCCAGGGACTAGGAAAATACGAGCAGTACTTC.

The J gene is TRBJ1-2, the V gene TRBV7-2; TRBD1 agrees at 9 bases. The CDR3 sequence is 14 residues long. The germline V gene has CDR1 SGHTA and CDR2 FQGNSA. With V trimmed by 4 bases and J by 4 bases, 4 bases remained unmatched. The CDR3 nucleotides read TGTGCCAGCAGCTCGGGACAGGGATCCTATGGCTACACCTTC. Residues: CASSSGQGSYGYTF.

V usage is TRBV6-5 and J usage is TRBJ2-7, with D perhaps matching TRBD2 (6 bases). Germline assignment: CDR1 MNHEY and CDR2 SVGAGI. The CDR3 sequence is 15 residues long. Trimming pared 6 bases from V and 0 bases from J, leaving 15 bases between. In DNA, the CDR3 is TGTGCCAGCAGACCGGGGGTAGGGAGCTCCTACGAGCAGTACTTC. Translation: CASRPGVGSSYEQYF.

This rearrangement joins TRBV29-1 to TRBJ2-1; TRBD2 matches at 8 bases. Trimming at V came to 4 bases and at J to 7 bases, leaving 6 bases not matched to a gene. CDR1 is SQVTM, CDR2 ANQGSEA, per germline. This CDR3 has 13 amino acids. The CDR3 DNA is TGCAGCGTTGGAAGCGGGAGTCGGAATGAGCAGTTCTTC. Translating gives CSVGSGSRNEQFF.

The V call is TRBV7-8, the J call TRBJ1-1; D not certain. The V end lost 1 base, the J end lost 10 bases, and 13 bases lay between the germline ends. The CDR3 contains 13 residues. From germline, CDR1 is SGHVS and CDR2 FQNEAQ. CDR3 in amino acids: CASSLEGGVGAFF. CDR3 nucleotides: TGTGCCAGCAGCTTAGAGGGCGGGGTCGGAGCTTTCTTT.

The genes are TRBV2 and TRBJ2-7, with a possible D match to TRBD1 (8 bases). This CDR3 has 13 residues. V was pared by 1 base and J by 9 bases, with 13 bases between. The germline gives CDR1 SNHLY, CDR2 FYNNEI. The CDR3 spells CASSEENRGGQYF. In nucleotides, the CDR3 is TGTGCCAGCAGTGAAGAAAACAGGGGGGGGCAGTACTTC.

This clone was observed a handful of times. The chain carries TRBV6-2 or TRBV6-3 and TRBJ1-1; D unresolved. V gave up 4 bases and J gave up 2 bases, with 11 bases separating them. The CDR3 covers 14 residues. Germline V gene data show CDR1 as MNHEY and CDR2 as SVGEGT. CDR3: CASSFQISNTEAFF. The DNA of the CDR3 is TGTGCCAGCAGTTTCCAGATCTCTAACACTGAAGCTTTCTTT.

The rearrangement uses TRBV7-9 and TRBJ2-7; 8 bases line up with TRBD1. CDR1 and CDR2 (germline): SEHNR, FQNEAQ (reference sequence). The CDR3 runs to 16 residues. Trimming took 3 bases from V and 4 from J; bases not matched to a gene: 11. In DNA, the CDR3 is TGTGCCAGCAGCTTCCCAGGGGGGACAGGTGTTTACGAGCAGTACTTC. As protein: CASSFPGGTGVYEQYF.